This TCR beta chain was identified in a study of cytomegalovirus exposure and HLA in healthy donors. Study conclusions and caveats: Using the classifier, cytomegalovirus status was reportedly diagnosed with high specificity and sensitivity. Most TCR sequences were uncommon, yet certain public TCRs appeared in many donors.

Produced via immunoSEQ multiplex PCR; TCRdb's table is partial and in-frame only. The sample lists more than 95,000 clones; around 94% were seen once. Comments on this clone: Antigen specificity is unknown.

With 4 bases clipped from V and 5 bases from J, the junction kept 3 bases outside the gene matches. Germline CDR1 and CDR2: PRHDT and FYEKMQ (reference sequence). The CDR3 is 13 residues long. The sequenced sample consisted of PBMCs. The origin of this receptor is a woman younger than 35 in good health and CMV-seronegative. The chain combines TRBV13 with TRBJ2-7; 9 bases align to TRBD1. The CDR3 DNA reads TGTGCCAGCAGCTACACAGGGGGCCACGAGCAGTACTTC. This sequence encodes CASSYTGGHEQYF.